A selection of T cell receptor beta chains follows, all from one sample in a study of vaccination effects on CD4 cells after COVID-19. These TCRs are of unknown antigen specificity. TCRdb keeps only in-frame clones here, not all; method: immunoSEQ multiplex PCR. The sample holds roughly 43,000 clones; under 85% are singletons and the top ten take roughly 16%. The sample in question was CD4+ T cells from PBMCs cultured with HCoV-OC43 spike peptides, obtained after COVID-19 vaccination. The receptor source for this set is a human donor who received a COVID-19 vaccine. CDR3s include the opening cysteine and the closing phenylalanine or tryptophan. The D gene is left open where the match is weak. Expanded clones get a size class; other rows say once, few or many, or leave the size out.

few,.,TRBV7-2,TRBJ1-3,TGTGCCAGCAGAAACCCGTCCGGTTCTGGAAACACCATATATTTT,CASRNPSGSGNTIYF
few,.,TRBV3-1/TRBV3-2,TRBJ2-2,TGTGCCAGGGGACTCGACGCGAACACCGGGGAGCTGTTTTTT,CARGLDANTGELFF
.,TRBD2,TRBV27,TRBJ2-2,TGTGCCAGCAGATTGACTAGCGGGAGAGTATCCGGGGAGCTGTTTTTT,CASRLTSGRVSGELFF
.,.,TRBV7-8,TRBJ1-2,TGTGCCAGCAGCTTAGAGTCGGCGTTCTATGGCTACACCTTC,CASSLESAFYGYTF
.,TRBD1,TRBV4-1,TRBJ1-1,TGCGCCAGCAGCCTATACCCGACAGGGGGGAACACTGAAGCTTTCTTT,CASSLYPTGGNTEAFF
once,.,TRBV9,TRBJ2-1,TGTGCCAGCAGCGCGGGGGAGTATGAGCAGTTCTTC,CASSAGEYEQFF
few,TRBD2,TRBV7-9,TRBJ2-1,TGTGCCAGCATCTGGGAGGGAGATGAGCAGTTCTTC,CASIWEGDEQFF
.,.,TRBV7-9,TRBJ2-7,TGTGCCAGCAGCTTAAGCTCCGCCAGGAGGAGGTTCAACGAGCAGTACTTC,CASSLSSARRRFNEQYF
.,TRBD1,TRBV5-1,TRBJ2-3,TGCGCCAGCAGCATCGGGGCGCAGGGGGCCTTAGATACGCAGTATTTT,CASSIGAQGALDTQYF
.,.,TRBV7-2,TRBJ1-3,TGTGCCAGCAGCTTAACGACGGGGAACACCATATATTTT,CASSLTTGNTIYF
.,.,TRBV7-9,TRBJ2-7,TGTGCCAGCAGCTTATCTGCAGCTGACAACGAGCAGTACTTC,CASSLSAADNEQYF
few,.,TRBV27,TRBJ1-5,TGTGCCAGCGGGTCGGACAGCTACAATCAGCCCCAGCATTTT,CASGSDSYNQPQHF
.,.,TRBV29-1,TRBJ1-2,TGCAGCGTTGAGGGAGGGTCCTATGGCTACACCTTC,CSVEGGSYGYTF
.,.,TRBV27,TRBJ2-1,TGTGCCAGCAGTTTAGGTGGACCGCAGTTCTTC,CASSLGGPQFF
.,TRBD1,TRBV2,TRBJ2-3,TGTGCCAGCAGACCCGGACAGGGATTCACAGATACGCAGTATTTT,CASRPGQGFTDTQYF
.,.,TRBV11-2,TRBJ2-4,TGTGCCAGCAGCACCCGCGTCGGGGGAGTGGCCAAAAACATTCAGTACTTC,CASSTRVGGVAKNIQYF
.,.,TRBV9,TRBJ1-3,TGTGCCAGCAGCGTAGCTTGGCAGGGGACTGGAAACACCATATATTTT,CASSVAWQGTGNTIYF
.,.,TRBV18,TRBJ2-1,TGTGCCAGCTCATGGGGAGATGAGCAGTTCTTC,CASSWGDEQFF
.,TRBD2,TRBV25-1,TRBJ2-1,TGTGCCAGCAGTGCCGAGACTAGCGGGAGGTTTGGGGAGCAGTTCTTC,CASSAETSGRFGEQFF
.,.,TRBV27,TRBJ2-3,TGTGCCACCCGACGGAGCACAGATACGCAGTATTTT,CATRRSTDTQYF
.,.,TRBV18,TRBJ2-7,TGTGCCAGCTCACCAGGGCAAGTCTCCTACGAGCAGTACTTC,CASSPGQVSYEQYF
.,.,TRBV7-8,TRBJ1-5,TGTGCCAGCAGCTTAAGTAAGTCGGGGAACGATCAGCCCCAGCATTTT,CASSLSKSGNDQPQHF
.,TRBD2,TRBV6-6,TRBJ2-7,TGTGCCAGCAGTCTTGGGACTAGCGGGGACAAGCAGTACTTC,CASSLGTSGDKQYF
.,.,TRBV6-5,TRBJ1-1,TGTGCCAGCAAAGTCGGTAGAACTGAAGCTTTCTTT,CASKVGRTEAFF
.,TRBD2,TRBV19,TRBJ2-4,TGTGCCAGTAGTATACTAGCGGGAGATCAAAACATTCAGTACTTC,CASSILAGDQNIQYF
.,TRBD2,TRBV11-2,TRBJ2-1,TGTGCCAGCAGCTTACTGGCTAGCGGGAATGAGCAGTTCTTC,CASSLLASGNEQFF
.,.,TRBV7-9,TRBJ2-7,TGTGCCAGCAGCCTTGGGACCGCCTCCTACGAGCAGTACTTC,CASSLGTASYEQYF